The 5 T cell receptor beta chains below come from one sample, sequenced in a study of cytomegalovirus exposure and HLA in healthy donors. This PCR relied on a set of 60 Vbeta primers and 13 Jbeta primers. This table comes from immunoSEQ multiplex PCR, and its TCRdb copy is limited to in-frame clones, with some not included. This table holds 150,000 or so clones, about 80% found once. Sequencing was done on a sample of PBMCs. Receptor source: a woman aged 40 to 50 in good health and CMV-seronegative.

This CDR3 is CASSLGLAGGQETQYF. DNA for the CDR3: TGTGCCAGCAGCTTGGGACTTGCGGGGGGGCAAGAGACCCAGTACTTC. V usage is TRBV5-4 and J usage is TRBJ2-5, with 9 nucleotides matching TRBD2. The V gene end was trimmed by 0 bases and the J gene end by 2 bases; junction bases not matched to a gene: 5. This CDR3 contains 16 residues. Germline loops: CDR1 SGHNT, CDR2 YYREEE (reference sequence).

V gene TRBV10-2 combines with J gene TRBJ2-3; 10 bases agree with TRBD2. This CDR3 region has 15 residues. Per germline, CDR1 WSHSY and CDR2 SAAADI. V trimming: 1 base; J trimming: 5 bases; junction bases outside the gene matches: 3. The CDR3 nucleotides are TGCGCCAGCAGTGAGTGGCTAGCGGGGGTAGATACGCAGTATTTT. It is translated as CASSEWLAGVDTQYF.

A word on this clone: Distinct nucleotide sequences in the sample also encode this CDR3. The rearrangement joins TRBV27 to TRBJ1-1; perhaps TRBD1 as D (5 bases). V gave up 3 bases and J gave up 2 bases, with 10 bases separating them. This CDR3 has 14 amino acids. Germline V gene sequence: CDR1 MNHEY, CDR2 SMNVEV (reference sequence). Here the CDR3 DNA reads TGTGCCAGCAGTTTGCGACAGCTAAACACTGAAGCTTTCTTT. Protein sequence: CASSLRQLNTEAFF.

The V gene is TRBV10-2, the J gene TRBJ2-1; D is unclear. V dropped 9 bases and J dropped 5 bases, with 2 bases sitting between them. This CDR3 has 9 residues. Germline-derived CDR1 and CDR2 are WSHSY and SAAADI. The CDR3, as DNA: TGCGCCAGTAACAATGAGCAGTTCTTC. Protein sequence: CASNNEQFF.

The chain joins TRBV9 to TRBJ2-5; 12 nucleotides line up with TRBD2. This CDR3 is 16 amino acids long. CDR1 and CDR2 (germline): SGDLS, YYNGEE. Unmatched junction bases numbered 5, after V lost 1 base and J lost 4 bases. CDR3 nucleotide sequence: TGTGCCAGCAGCGTAACTAGCGGGGGGCAGGGAGAGACCCAGTACTTC. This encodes CASSVTSGGQGETQYF.